These 5 T cell receptor beta chains were all obtained from the same sample, sequenced in a study of molecular identifiers for immune sequencing clone quantification. TCRdb fed the PCR reads into MiXCR, producing one record per CDR3 protein. The table has around 320,000 distinct CDR3 sequences, 24% seen once. Sequencing was performed on naive CD8+ T cells from blood, with Jurkat cell RNA spiked in. Subset described: FACS-sorted CD8+CD4-CCR7+CD45RA+ naive T cells. The receptors shown here come from a human donor in good health. Some libraries in this study had Jurkat cell RNA spiked in.

The sample holds many counts of this clonotype. The chain employs TRBV20-1 and TRBJ2-3, with 10 bases aligning to TRBD1. V was clipped by 2 bases and J by 0 bases; unmatched bases: 11. Germline CDR1 and CDR2: DFQATT and SNEGSKA (reference sequence). The CDR3 totals 18 residues. The CDR3 DNA reads as TGCAGTGCTAGAACCACCGGGACAGGGGCACCTAGCACAGATACGCAGTATTTT. Translation: CSARTTGTGAPSTDTQYF.

The chain links TRBV12-3 or TRBV12-4 to TRBJ2-7; unclear D gene. The CDR3 consists of 14 residues. V gave up 7 bases and J gave up 5 bases, with 18 bases separating them. CDR3 DNA sequence: TGTGCCAGCACCCCCCAAGGCGCTCTCCACGAGCAGTACTTC. Protein: CASTPQGALHEQYF.

The chain links TRBV2 to TRBJ2-2; no firm D call. CDR1 SNHLY and CDR2 FYNNEI come from the germline V gene. The CDR3 is made up of 16 amino acids. The V gene lost 3 bases and the J gene lost 3 bases, with 14 bases spanning the gap. The CDR3: CASSEFRTYDTGELFF. The CDR3 bases are TGTGCCAGCAGTGAGTTCCGGACCTATGACACCGGGGAGCTGTTTTTT.

As to this clonotype: A much larger clone lies one base from this, so it may be a read error. Because the CDR3 is missing its conserved closing phenylalanine or tryptophan, this is likely a read error. CDR3 amino acids: CASSISGDRGLFL. The CDR3, as DNA: TGTGCCAGCAGTATCTCTGGGGACCGGGGGCTGTTTTTA. J is TRBJ1-4 and V is TRBV28; perhaps TRBD1 as D (5 bases). The CDR3 is 13 amino acids. Trimming stripped 5 bases from V and 14 bases from J, with 18 bases between. CDR1 is MDHEN, CDR2 SYDVKM, per germline.

CDR3 protein: CASSYSYTAGLAWLEQYF. For the CDR3, the DNA is TGTGCCAGCAGTTACTCATACACGGCAGGACTAGCATGGCTCGAGCAGTACTTC. The chain recombines TRBV6-2 or TRBV6-3 with TRBJ2-7; 8 bases agree with TRBD2. Germline assignment: CDR1 MNHEY and CDR2 SVGEGT. The CDR3 loop spans 18 amino acids. With V trimmed by 0 bases and J by 6 bases, 16 bases remained unmatched.